This T cell receptor (beta chain) was sequenced for a study of T cell responses to AZD1222 COVID-19 vaccine. Study-wide results and limits: Spike-specific TCR breadth and depth grew following two AZD1222 doses. Vaccine-associated CD4 TCRs ranged over spike, dominating at 160-218 and 743-854. Among those given AZD1222, only five to seven were seropositive at baseline.

With regard to this clone: Its cognate antigen is unknown.

Data came from immunoSEQ multiplex PCR; TCRdb stores just in-frame clones and leaves some out. The table shows some 150,000 clones, with about nine tenths occurring only once. The sequence was collected from an adult who had recovered from COVID-19. The sample was peripheral blood, taken after recovery from COVID-19.

The CDR3 nucleotides are TGTGCCAGCAGCTTACATCTCCAGGGCGGGAGCTCTGGAAACACCATATATTTT. It is translated as CASSLHLQGGSSGNTIYF. J is TRBJ1-3 and V is TRBV7-9, with D perhaps TRBD1 (5 bases). Germline V gene lookup returns CDR1 SEHNR and CDR2 FQNEAQ (reference sequence). Trimming cost V 2 bases and J 0 bases, with 17 bases left between them. The CDR3 covers 18 residues.